One and the same sample provided the 21 T cell receptor beta chains below, sequenced in a study of T-cell memory formation after mild COVID-19. One entry per CDR3 protein, called by TCRdb with MiXCR from the 5' RACE reads. The sample yields roughly 130,000 distinct CDR3 sequences, approximately 6.2% seen once. The sample was PBMCs or a T cell subset sorted from them (not recorded which). Receptors were obtained from an adult woman who had mild COVID-19 (a few samples of this study predate the infection). Cell type and time point are not known.

This rearrangement joins TRBV11-2 to TRBJ2-1; 7 nucleotides agree with TRBD2. The CDR3 has 15 residues. Looked up from germline, CDR1 is SGHAT and CDR2 is FQNNGV. V dropped 6 bases and J dropped 0; count of bases not matched to a gene: 5. DNA of the CDR3: TGTGCCAGCAGGCCGCGGGGGACCTCCTACAATGAGCAGTTCTTC. Residues: CASRPRGTSYNEQFF.

This clonotype was counted between two and nine times. The chain is built from TRBV24-1 and TRBJ2-7; a possible D gene is TRBD1 (6 bases). V was pared by 4 bases and J by 6 bases, with 24 bases between. The CDR3 covers 17 residues. Germline V gene sequence: CDR1 KGHDR, CDR2 SFDVKD. The CDR3 DNA is TGTGCCACCAGTGAACCAGACAGGCGCCACTTACTCGGCGAGCAGTACTTC. Its protein product is CATSEPDRRHLLGEQYF.

This clonotype was observed at least ten times. The genes are TRBV7-2 and TRBJ2-1, with D uncertain. From germline, CDR1 is SGHTA and CDR2 FQGNSA. The V gene lost 5 bases and the J gene lost 9 bases, with 17 bases spanning the gap. This CDR3 has 14 residues. CDR3: CASSTGRTYAEQFF. CDR3 nucleotides: TGTGCCAGCAGCACCGGCCGGACGTACGCTGAGCAGTTCTTC.

This clonotype has ten or more counts. The V gene is TRBV6-5, the J gene TRBJ2-7; D ambiguous. Trimming removed 2 bases at V and 4 bases at J, with 18 bases between. CDR1 MNHEY and CDR2 SVGAGI come from the germline V gene. The CDR3 is made up of 16 amino acids. CDR3 bases: TGTGCCAGCAGTTACACCCCCTCTCTTGCGCTATACGAGCAGTACTTC. Translated, it gives CASSYTPSLALYEQYF.

This rearrangement joins TRBV5-4 to TRBJ2-4, with D possibly matching TRBD2 (6 bases). The germline V and J ends were trimmed by 4 bases and 3 bases, with 20 bases remaining between them. Germline V gene lookup returns CDR1 SGHNT and CDR2 YYREEE (reference sequence). The length of the CDR3 is 17 residues. CDR3 sequence (DNA): TGTGCCAGCAGCGGGGACCCAAGGAAGGAGGGCAAAAACATTCAGTACTTC. It specifies CASSGDPRKEGKNIQYF.

The rearrangement links TRBV5-1 to TRBJ2-3; D assignment may be TRBD1 or TRBD2 (6 bases each). CDR3 size: 18 residues. The germline V gene encodes CDR1 SGHRS and CDR2 YFSETQ. Trimming took 5 bases from V and 2 from J, leaving 24 bases between them. For the CDR3, the DNA is TGCGCCAGCAGTCCTGCCCAGGGTGGGGGGCCTTTCACAGATACGCAGTATTTT. Translated, it gives CASSPAQGGGPFTDTQYF.

There are a few counts of this clonotype. The chain joins TRBV15 to TRBJ2-1; D is tentatively TRBD1 or TRBD2 (6 bases each). There are 17 residues in the CDR3. Germline-derived CDR1 and CDR2 are LNHNV and YYDKDF (reference sequence). V was cut by 1 base and J by 1 base, with 14 bases left in between. CDR3 in amino acids: CATSRAGRGTSYNEQFF. Here the CDR3 DNA reads TGTGCCACCAGCAGAGCGGGCCGGGGGACATCCTACAATGAGCAGTTCTTC.

This clonotype was observed a few times. The chain uses TRBV7-2 and TRBJ2-3; possible D gene TRBD2, 5 bases. Germline V gene sequence: CDR1 SGHTA, CDR2 FQGNSA. The length of the CDR3 is 15 residues. Trimming cost V 1 base and J 2 bases, with 10 bases left between them. The CDR3 region is CASSLGGLPTDTQYF. The DNA for the CDR3 is TGTGCCAGCAGCTTAGGAGGGCTACCCACAGATACGCAGTATTTT.

V gene TRBV7-2 combines with J gene TRBJ1-1; no definite D call. Germline V lookup: CDR1 SGHTA, CDR2 FQGNSA. The CDR3 has 13 residues. Trimming shortened V by 6 bases and J by 7 bases, and 15 bases separated the two germline ends. Written as DNA, the CDR3 is TGTGCCAGCAGTTTGCACTCCCAGGTTGAAGCTTTCTTT. Amino acids: CASSLHSQVEAFF.

This clonotype was counted between two and nine times. The chain has TRBV7-9 and TRBJ2-3; possible D gene TRBD2, 5 bases. The CDR3 has 14 amino acids. CDR1 and CDR2 from the germline V gene are SEHNR and FQNEAQ (reference sequence). V lost 1 base, J lost 4 bases, and 9 bases lay in between. CDR3: CASSLERFADTQYF. CDR3 DNA: TGTGCCAGCAGCTTAGAGCGGTTCGCAGATACGCAGTATTTT.

The sample holds a few counts of this clonotype. The DNA of the CDR3 is TGCGCCAGCAGCGCCCGACAGGGGCTAGCAGAGACCCAGTACTTC. It yields the protein CASSARQGLAETQYF. J is TRBJ2-5 and V is TRBV5-1, with 8 bases lining up with TRBD1. V was clipped by 4 bases and J by 4 bases; unmatched bases: 9. The CDR3 runs to 15 residues. CDR1 is SGHRS, CDR2 YFSETQ, per germline.

This clonotype has ten or more counts. The J gene is TRBJ2-7, the V gene TRBV7-9; no reliable D call. Trimming removed 5 bases at V and 3 bases at J, with 8 bases between. Germline loops: CDR1 SEHNR, CDR2 FQNEAQ (reference sequence). The CDR3 has 12 amino acids. The CDR3 nucleotides are TGTGCCAGCAGCCCTGACCACTACGAGCAGTACTTC. This encodes CASSPDHYEQYF.

The rearrangement joins TRBV5-5 to TRBJ2-3; TRBD1 agrees at 9 bases. Germline V gene sequence: CDR1 SGHKS, CDR2 YYEKEE (reference sequence). With 2 bases clipped from V and 4 bases from J, the junction kept 5 bases outside the gene matches. This CDR3 comprises 15 residues. This chain's CDR3 is CASSLWTGAADTQYF. The CDR3 DNA is TGTGCCAGCAGCTTATGGACAGGGGCGGCAGATACGCAGTATTTT.

This clonotype was seen ten or more times. The V call is TRBV5-1, the J call TRBJ1-1, with TRBD1 identical over 7 bases. Trimming at V came to 2 bases and at J to 5 bases, leaving 9 bases not matched to a gene. CDR1 is SGHRS and CDR2 is YFSETQ in the germline V gene. The CDR3 loop spans 15 amino acids. Here the CDR3 DNA reads TGCGCCAGCAGCTTACTGACAGGGATGGGGACTGAAGCTTTCTTT. As protein: CASSLLTGMGTEAFF.

The chain is built from TRBV6-2 or TRBV6-3 and TRBJ2-1, with 11 bases aligning to TRBD2. Germline V gene data show CDR1 as MNHEY and CDR2 as SVGEGT. V was clipped by 7 bases and J by 5 bases; unmatched bases: 4. The CDR3 is 14 amino acids. The CDR3 loop reads CASKLAGGNNEQFF. CDR3 nucleotides: TGTGCCAGCAAGCTAGCGGGAGGAAACAATGAGCAGTTCTTC.

This clonotype was counted ten times or more. This chain links TRBV6-2 or TRBV6-3 with TRBJ2-5; D assignment may be TRBD1 or TRBD2 (6 bases each). This CDR3 spans 16 amino acids. CDR1 is MNHEY and CDR2 is SVGEGT in the germline V gene. V was pared by 2 bases and J by 3 bases, with 16 bases between. The CDR3: CASSYAGPGTKETQYF. CDR3 sequence (DNA): TGTGCCAGCAGTTACGCGGGACCCGGGACAAAAGAGACCCAGTACTTC.

This clonotype was detected only a few times. The V gene is TRBV19, the J gene TRBJ1-1; D is undetermined. Trimming took 0 bases from V and 3 from J, leaving 5 bases between them. This CDR3 region has 13 residues. Germline V gene sequence: CDR1 LNHDA, CDR2 SQIVND (reference sequence). The DNA of the CDR3 is TGTGCCAGTAGTATAGATCGGGACACTGAAGCTTTCTTT. Translation: CASSIDRDTEAFF.

The genes are TRBV4-1 and TRBJ1-2; 7 bases map to TRBD1. Germline loops: CDR1 MGHRA, CDR2 YSYEKL. The CDR3 is made up of 14 amino acids. V trimming: 3 bases; J trimming: 4 bases; junction bases outside the gene matches: 5. CDR3 region: CASSQGDSFYGYTF. CDR3 in DNA: TGCGCCAGCAGCCAGGGGGACAGCTTCTATGGCTACACCTTC.

In this sample, this clonotype turned up once. This chain links TRBV19 with TRBJ2-7; tentatively, D is TRBD2 (6 bases). Trimming took off 5 bases at V and 3 bases at J, with 17 bases between the two ends. Germline V gives CDR1 LNHDA, CDR2 SQIVND (reference sequence). CDR3 length equals 15 residues. The CDR3 region is CASSPTGRGIYEQYF. The CDR3 nucleotides read TGTGCCAGTAGTCCGACCGGGAGAGGGATCTACGAGCAGTACTTC. Full variable domain (outside the CDR3, taken from reference TRBV19 and TRBJ2-7): DGGITQSPKYLFRKEGQNVTLSCEQNLNHDAMYWYRQDPGQGLRLIYYSQIVNDFQKGDIAEGYSVSREKKESFPLTVTSAQKNPTAFYLCASSPTGRGIYEQYFGPGTRLTVT.

This clonotype was detected only a few times. The CDR3 here is CASNPGANVLTF. The DNA for the CDR3 is TGTGCCAGCAATCCCGGGGCCAACGTCCTGACTTTC. The chain couples TRBV6-2 or TRBV6-3 to TRBJ2-6; unclear D gene. Germline assignment: CDR1 MNHEY and CDR2 SVGEGT. The CDR3 has 12 amino acids. The germline V and J ends were trimmed by 7 bases and 4 bases, with 5 bases remaining between them.

This clonotype appeared a few times. The chain is built from TRBV4-3 and TRBJ2-7; a weak D match, TRBD1 (5 bases). The CDR3 totals 9 residues. CDR1 LGHNA and CDR2 YSLEER come from the germline V gene. The V gene lost 6 bases and the J gene lost 12 bases, with 9 bases spanning the gap. CDR3 in DNA: TGCGCCAGCAGTGAAAGGGGGTACTTC. Encoded protein: CASSERGYF.